Listed below are T cell receptor beta chains from one sample, sequenced in a study of cytomegalovirus exposure and HLA in healthy donors. Clones were sequenced by immunoSEQ multiplex PCR, and TCRdb holds only the in-frame ones, with some missing. The sample includes 180,000 or so clones, around 80% of them seen just once. Sequenced material: PBMCs. Receptors originate from a female donor in good health and CMV-seronegative. Each CDR3 is given with its conserved first and last residue. A D gene is named only where the DNA matches it firmly. Clone size is given for some rows only: seen once, a few or many times, or a class if the clone is expanded.

TRBV4-1	NA	TRBD2	TRBJ2-2	TGCGCCAGCAGCCACAGAAGCGTGCCCGCGGGAGGTCAAAACACCGGGGAGCTGTTTTTT	CASSHRSVPAGGQNTGELFF
TRBV27	few	NA	TRBJ2-6	TGTGCCAGCGCGGCTTCCTCTGGGGCCAACGGCCTGACTTTC	CASAASSGANGLTF
TRBV6-1	NA	NA	TRBJ2-7	TGTGCCAGCAGTTCAGGGGGGACCTACGAGCAGTACTTC	CASSSGGTYEQYF
TRBV6-6	NA	TRBD2	TRBJ2-7	TGTGCCAGCAGTTACCCCGGGACTAGTAAAGACGAGCAGTACTTC	CASSYPGTSKDEQYF
TRBV9	NA	TRBD1	TRBJ1-5	TGTGCCAGCAGCCCGGGGACAGGGGGTCAGCCCCAGCATTTT	CASSPGTGGQPQHF
TRBV4-2	few	NA	TRBJ2-3	TGTGCCAGCAGCCAAGATGTACGGGATACGCAGTATTTT	CASSQDVRDTQYF
TRBV28	NA	TRBD1	TRBJ2-7	TGTGCCAGCAGTGGAAACGGACAGGGAGCCTACGAGCAGTACTTC	CASSGNGQGAYEQYF
TRBV30	NA	TRBD2	TRBJ2-7	TGTGCCTGGAGTGTAGGGACTAGCGGGATTCGGCAGTACTTC	CAWSVGTSGIRQYF
TRBV21-1	NA	NA	TRBJ1-5	TGTGCCAGCAGCAACCGGGACAGGGTGTTTGGGAGCAATCAGCCCCAGCATTTT	CASSNRDRVFGSNQPQHF
TRBV11-3	NA	TRBD2	TRBJ2-1	TGTGCCAGCAGCTTACGGGGACTAGGGCCCGCAATGGTAGAGCAGTTCTTC	CASSLRGLGPAMVEQFF
TRBV21-1	NA	NA	TRBJ2-1	TGTGCCAGCAGCAACTTGACGGGGGGAACAGATGAGCAGTTCTTC	CASSNLTGGTDEQFF
TRBV7-2	NA	NA	TRBJ2-7	TGTGCCAGCAGCTTCAGGGCTAGTCTAGGCGTGTACGAGCAGTACTTC	CASSFRASLGVYEQYF
TRBV7-2	few	TRBD1	TRBJ2-1	TGTGCCAGCAGCTTACAAGGACAGGGATTAGGGGAGCAGTTCTTC	CASSLQGQGLGEQFF
TRBV7-2	NA	TRBD2	TRBJ2-7	TGTGCCAGCAGCTTGGGGGTATTGCGGGGGGCCTACGAGCAGTACTTC	CASSLGVLRGAYEQYF
TRBV7-2	NA	NA	TRBJ2-7	TGTGCCAGCAGCTTAGACGACAGGTTCTACGAGCAGTACTTC	CASSLDDRFYEQYF
TRBV5-6	NA	TRBD1	TRBJ1-2	TGTGCCAGTATCTATGGGGACAGAAACTATGGCTACACCTTC	CASIYGDRNYGYTF
TRBV5-6	NA	TRBD2	TRBJ2-3	TGTGCCAGCAGCTTGGCAGCGGGGGTAAGCACAGATACGCAGTATTTT	CASSLAAGVSTDTQYF
TRBV7-8	few	TRBD1	TRBJ2-1	TGTGCCAGCAGCGCATCCGGGACAGGCTACAATGAGCAGTTCTTC	CASSASGTGYNEQFF
TRBV5-1	NA	TRBD2	TRBJ2-1	TGCGCCAGCAGCTCCTTAGCGGGAGACAATGAGCAGTTCTTC	CASSSLAGDNEQFF
TRBV7-2	NA	TRBD2	TRBJ2-3	TGTGCCAGCAGCTCCCCTAGCGGGGGGACAGATACGCAGTATTTT	CASSSPSGGTDTQYF
TRBV6-5	NA	NA	TRBJ1-2	TGTGCCAGCAGATCCCTGGGAGGCTGGGACTATGGCTACACCTTC	CASRSLGGWDYGYTF
TRBV7-8	once	TRBD1	TRBJ2-2	TGTGCCAGCAGCTTAGGGGCGAGGGGGCCGCGGACCGGGGAGCTGTTTTTT	CASSLGARGPRTGELFF
TRBV11-2	NA	TRBD2	TRBJ2-7	TGTGCCAGCAGCTCTTGGACTAGCGGGAGAGGGAAGGATCACGAGCAGTACTTC	CASSSWTSGRGKDHEQYF
TRBV28	NA	NA	TRBJ1-5	TGTGCCAGCAGGGCGGGACTGTCTTCGCGCAATCAGCCCCAGCATTTT	CASRAGLSSRNQPQHF
TRBV4-3	NA	TRBD1	TRBJ2-4	TGCGCCAGCAGCCAAGATGCCCGACAGGGTGGAAACATTCAGTACTTC	CASSQDARQGGNIQYF
TRBV4-3	NA	TRBD2	TRBJ2-5	TGCGCCAGCAGCCAAGGACTAGCAGAGACCCAGTACTTC	CASSQGLAETQYF
TRBV6-5	NA	TRBD2	TRBJ2-7	TGTGCCACCCGCGGGGCGACTAGCGGGACCTACGAGCAGTACTTC	CATRGATSGTYEQYF
TRBV19	NA	TRBD2	TRBJ2-5	TGTGCCAGTAGTTTTGGGACTAGCGGGGGATGGTACCAAGAGACCCAGTACTTC	CASSFGTSGGWYQETQYF
TRBV6-1	NA	NA	TRBJ2-7	TGTGCCAGCAGTGAAGCACAGAGCCCCTACGAGCAGTACTTC	CASSEAQSPYEQYF
TRBV28	NA	TRBD1	TRBJ2-7	TGTGCCAGCAGTTTTGGACCGGGACAGGGGTCCGAGCAGTACTTC	CASSFGPGQGSEQYF
TRBV5-4	NA	NA	TRBJ2-1	TGTGCCAGCAGACCTAACCTCCGGGACACCATTCCTGGTGAGCAGTTCTTC	CASRPNLRDTIPGEQFF
TRBV7-2	NA	TRBD2	TRBJ2-1	TGTGCCAGCAGCTTAGCGCTAAAGGGGACTAGCGGGAGGGTCTACAATGAGCAGTTCTTC	CASSLALKGTSGRVYNEQFF
TRBV9	few	NA	TRBJ2-1	TGTGCCAGCAGCGCCAGGCATGGGAGCTCCTACAATGAGCAGTTCTTC	CASSARHGSSYNEQFF
TRBV27	NA	NA	TRBJ1-5	TGTGCCAGCAGTTCCCCGGACGGAGGTGGACGGCCCCAGCATTTT	CASSSPDGGGRPQHF
TRBV27	NA	NA	TRBJ2-2	TGTGCCAGGCAGGGCATCCGGGAGCTGTTTTTT	CARQGIRELFF
TRBV18	NA	TRBD2	TRBJ2-5	TGTGCCAGCTCAGAGATAGCGGGGGGAAAAGAGACCCAGTACTTC	CASSEIAGGKETQYF
TRBV2	NA	NA	TRBJ1-3	TGTGCCAGCGCGAGTCTGGGCGGAAACACCATATATTTT	CASASLGGNTIYF
TRBV5-6	NA	NA	TRBJ1-2	TGTGCCAGCAGCTTGGTCGGGACTCCCTTTTTAGGCTACACCTTC	CASSLVGTPFLGYTF
TRBV6-5	NA	NA	TRBJ1-2	TGTGCCAGCAGTTACTCTGGGCTTGTTGGCTACACCTTC	CASSYSGLVGYTF
TRBV29-1	NA	TRBD2	TRBJ2-7	TGCAGCGGAGGGGACTACGGGTCCGAGCAGTACTTC	CSGGDYGSEQYF
TRBV18	NA	TRBD1	TRBJ2-6	TGTGCCAGCTCACCACTTTGGACAGGGTCCCTCGCTGGGGCCAACGTCCTGACTTTC	CASSPLWTGSLAGANVLTF
TRBV7-2	NA	TRBD1	TRBJ1-6	TGTGCCAGCAGCCCCCGACAGGGAGATAATTCACCCCTCCACTTT	CASSPRQGDNSPLHF
TRBV6-4	NA	TRBD2	TRBJ2-1	TGTGCCAGCAGTGCGACCCAGGGAGGGTACAATGAGCAGTTCTTC	CASSATQGGYNEQFF
TRBV10-3	NA	NA	TRBJ2-2	TGTGCCATCAGCAGGGTATTGGGCACCGGGGAGCTGTTTTTT	CAISRVLGTGELFF
TRBV19	NA	TRBD1	TRBJ1-2	TGTGCCAGTGCGCCCAGGGGGCGGCACGGCTACACCTTC	CASAPRGRHGYTF
TRBV19	NA	NA	TRBJ1-5	TGTGCCAGTACCTCCTTTCGGGGTGGGATCAATCAGCCCCAGCATTTT	CASTSFRGGINQPQHF
TRBV9	NA	NA	TRBJ2-2	TGTGCCAGCAGCGTCCGGAGCGGGGAGCTGTTTTTT	CASSVRSGELFF
TRBV7-2	NA	TRBD1	TRBJ2-5	TGTGCCAGCAGCCGTGGGACAGGGGGTCGCCGGAACCAAGAGACCCAGTACTTC	CASSRGTGGRRNQETQYF
TRBV11-2	few	NA	TRBJ2-7	TGTGCCAGCAGCCCGCAGGAAGACTACGAGCAGTACTTC	CASSPQEDYEQYF
TRBV2	NA	NA	TRBJ2-7	TGTGCCAGCAGGGACAGACGCTACGAGCAGTACTTC	CASRDRRYEQYF
TRBV6-1	NA	NA	TRBJ2-3	TGTGCCAGCAGTAAGCGGAGCTCGGAGGATACGCAGTATTTT	CASSKRSSEDTQYF
TRBV11-2	NA	NA	TRBJ2-1	TGTGCCAGCAGCTTAGGAGTTGAGCAGTTCTTC	CASSLGVEQFF
TRBV7-8	once	TRBD1	TRBJ1-2	TGTGCCAGCAGCCTCATTAGGAGTGGGACAGGGATGGGTGGCTACACCTTC	CASSLIRSGTGMGGYTF
TRBV10-1	NA	TRBD2	TRBJ2-7	TGCGCCAGCAGTGGGACTAGCTCCTACGAGCAGTACTTC	CASSGTSSYEQYF
TRBV5-4	NA	TRBD2	TRBJ2-7	TGTGCCAGCAGCTTGGCTTCTAGCGGCATTTCCTACGAGCAGTACTTC	CASSLASSGISYEQYF
TRBV6-5	NA	TRBD1	TRBJ2-7	TGTGCCAGCAGTGCGGACAGGGTTGAGGGTAGGTCCTTC	CASSADRVEGRSF
TRBV29-1	NA	TRBD1	TRBJ1-1	TGCAGCTACCAGACAGGGACGAACACTGAAGCTTTCTTT	CSYQTGTNTEAFF
TRBV7-9	NA	NA	TRBJ2-5	TGTGCCAGCAGCTTAGTGGAGGATCTCTGGAGAGAGACCCAGTACTTC	CASSLVEDLWRETQYF
TRBV6-6	NA	TRBD2	TRBJ2-7	TGTGCCTTAGGGACTAGCGGGATTTACGAGCAGTACTTC	CALGTSGIYEQYF
TRBV9	few	NA	TRBJ1-6	TGTGCCAGCAGCGTTGAGGCGGCAAATTCACCCCTCCACTTT	CASSVEAANSPLHF